This TCR beta chain was obtained from a study of blood T cell repertoires in COVID-19. Study in general: COVID-19 samples collected from the United States, Italy and Spain covered acute and convalescent phases. Sources were T cells, B-cell-depleted T cells, or PBMCs; the material itself was cDNA or gDNA.

J was trimmed by 7 bases and V by 3 bases; bases with no gene match: 6. The CDR3 has 14 residues. Looked up from germline, CDR1 is SGDLS and CDR2 is YYNGEE. Methods used by the authors: Estimates of nucleated cell counts were drawn from the amplification of reference gene primers. Libraries were prepared by immunoSEQ multiplex PCR; TCRdb keeps only in-frame clonotypes and omits some of them. From that table come the V and J calls and clone size; the DNA was used to work out D and trimming. The sample lists 200,000 to 250,000 clones; approximately 86% were seen once. Recruited during active infection, patients (from Seattle) were subsequently followed longitudinally.

J is TRBJ1-1 and V is TRBV9; 10 nucleotides match TRBD1. The sequencing input was peripheral blood. The receptor's source is a woman in her 50s with COVID-19, enrolled during active disease. The CDR3 spells CASSALGQGLEAFF. In nucleotides, the CDR3 is TGTGCCAGCAGCGCCCTGGGACAGGGGCTTGAAGCTTTCTTT.